This record concerns one TCR beta chain sequence. The sample belongs to a study of shared clonotypes between healthy human individuals. Germline V gene sequence: CDR1 SGHNT, CDR2 YYREEE (reference sequence). The CDR3 is made up of 15 amino acids. V shed 4 bases and J shed 7 bases, with 18 bases lying between them. Repertoires were generated with immunoSEQ multiplex PCR, while TCRdb's copy carries only in-frame clones and drops some. This table has roughly 1,100,000 clones, about 75% appearing once. The sequenced sample consisted of memory CD4+ T cells sorted from blood. Subset of the sample: CD45RA-negative fraction. J is TRBJ1-5 and V is TRBV5-4; no clear D gene. The clonotype was recovered from a man in his late teens or twenties in good health. The CDR3 DNA reads as TGTGCCAGCAGCCGAAGTCCCCCTTCGGGGCAGCCCCAGCATTTT. It specifies CASSRSPPSGQPQHF.